Listed here are 29 T cell receptor beta chains from one sample, sequenced in a study of T-cell memory formation after mild COVID-19. TCRdb processed the 5' RACE reads anew with MiXCR; each CDR3 protein has one entry. The data show just under 350,000 distinct CDR3 sequences, with 10% to 15% seen just once and around a fifth held by the top ten. The sequenced sample consisted of PBMCs or a T cell subset sorted from them (not recorded which). The receptors were gathered from a man aged 18 to 30 who had mild COVID-19 (a few samples of this study predate the infection). Cell type and time point are not known.

This clonotype has only a few counts. The rearrangement links TRBV27 to TRBJ2-7; 8 nucleotides agree with TRBD1. Germline trimming cut 5 bases from V and 2 bases from J; bases unmatched to any gene: 5. Per germline, CDR1 MNHEY and CDR2 SMNVEV (reference sequence). The CDR3 loop spans 14 amino acids. The chain's CDR3 is CASSLRGLTYEQYF. CDR3 nucleotide sequence: TGTGCCAGCAGTCTCAGGGGGCTCACCTACGAGCAGTACTTC.

Only a few counts were recorded for this clonotype. CDR3 amino acids: CASSQDQGLDYGYTF. DNA for the CDR3: TGCGCCAGCAGCCAAGATCAGGGGCTCGACTATGGCTACACCTTC. This chain uses TRBV4-1 with TRBJ1-2; tentatively, D is TRBD1 (6 bases). V was trimmed by 0 bases and J by 3 bases, leaving 11 bases between them. Germline CDR1 is MGHRA and CDR2 is YSYEKL. CDR3 length equals 15 residues.

In this sample, this clonotype turned up many times. This rearrangement joins TRBV12-3 or TRBV12-4 to TRBJ1-1; TRBD1 agrees at 7 bases. The CDR3 covers 14 residues. The trim removed 5 bases at V and 5 bases at J, leaving 8 bases unmatched. CDR3 amino acids: CASSEIAGGTEAFF. For the CDR3, the DNA is TGTGCCAGCAGTGAGATCGCAGGGGGTACTGAAGCTTTCTTT.

This clonotype was counted only a few times. The rearrangement uses TRBV5-1 and TRBJ1-1; D is unresolved. Trimming took off 2 bases at V and 1 base at J, with 9 bases between the two ends. The CDR3 totals 14 residues. Germline-derived CDR1 and CDR2 are SGHRS and YFSETQ. The CDR3 is CASSFRGPNTEAFF. In nucleotides, the CDR3 is TGCGCCAGCAGCTTTAGAGGACCGAACACTGAAGCTTTCTTT.

This clonotype was found a few times. This chain connects TRBV10-3 to TRBJ2-2; 8 nucleotides align to TRBD1. This CDR3 comprises 15 residues. CDR1 ENHRY and CDR2 SYGVKD come from the germline V gene. The V segment lost 4 bases and the J segment 0 bases; nucleotides outside the gene matches: 1. The DNA of the CDR3 is TGTGCCATCAGTGGGGGACAGGCGAACACCGGGGAGCTGTTTTTT. The encoded protein is CAISGGQANTGELFF.

This clonotype was recorded a few times. The genes are TRBV4-3 and TRBJ2-3; the D is unclear. CDR3 length equals 14 residues. Germline lookup yields CDR1 LGHNA and CDR2 YSLEER. Deletions cut 4 bases from V and 4 bases from J, with 12 bases between. CDR3 amino acids: CASSPRHLADTQYF. The CDR3 bases are TGCGCCAGCAGCCCGAGACACCTTGCAGATACGCAGTATTTT.

The rearrangement uses TRBV10-3 and TRBJ2-2; TRBD2 might be the D (5 bases). Trimming pared 7 bases from V and 0 bases from J, leaving 9 bases between. CDR3 length: 14 amino acids. Germline V gene data show CDR1 as ENHRY and CDR2 as SYGVKD. CDR3 region: CAINPGSNTGELFF. The CDR3 DNA reads as TGTGCCATCAATCCGGGATCGAACACCGGGGAGCTGTTTTTT.

The genes are TRBV6-7 and TRBJ2-7; 7 bases agree with TRBD2. TRBV6-7 carries the ORF label, with uncertain function. The CDR3 length is 14 residues. V gave up 6 bases and J gave up 3 bases; unmatched junction bases: 8. In nucleotides, the CDR3 is TGTGCCAGCAGGGGGGAGGGTCCCCACTACGAGCAGTACGTC. It specifies CASRGEGPHYEQYV.

The V gene is TRBV5-1, the J gene TRBJ2-3; TRBD1 matches 10 bases. The trim removed 3 bases at V and 4 bases at J, leaving 8 bases unmatched. This CDR3 comprises 16 residues. Germline CDR1 and CDR2: SGHRS and YFSETQ. This CDR3 is CASSWSPGTGADTQYF. CDR3 sequence (DNA): TGCGCCAGCAGCTGGTCTCCGGGGACAGGGGCAGATACGCAGTATTTT.

This clonotype was recorded at least ten times. This chain uses TRBV6-1 with TRBJ2-3; D gene uncertain. Trimming removed 6 bases at V and 5 bases at J, with 9 bases between. This CDR3 is 12 amino acids long. From germline, CDR1 is MNHNS and CDR2 SASEGT. The CDR3: CASSLSRDTQYF. The CDR3 DNA reads as TGTGCCAGCAGCCTATCAAGAGATACGCAGTATTTT.

This clonotype occurred a few times. V is TRBV5-6 and J is TRBJ2-3; 8 nucleotides align to TRBD2. Germline-derived CDR1 and CDR2 are SGHDT and YYEEEE. The CDR3 has 13 amino acids. V gave up 7 bases and J gave up 4 bases; unmatched junction bases: 5. CDR3 DNA sequence: TGTGCCAGCCAGGCGGGGGGAGCAGATACGCAGTATTTT. It encodes CASQAGGADTQYF.

For the CDR3, the DNA is TGTGCCAGTAGTATGACGGGGGGCAGCCCCACTGAAGCTTTCTTT. Translated: CASSMTGGSPTEAFF. V is TRBV19 and J is TRBJ1-1, with D possibly TRBD1 on 6 matching bases. The CDR3 consists of 15 residues. Germline CDR1 LNHDA, CDR2 SQIVND (reference sequence). Trimming left V 3 bases short and J 4 bases short, with 15 bases between.

This rearrangement joins TRBV4-2 to TRBJ2-3, with 10 bases that match TRBD2. CDR3 length: 16 amino acids. CDR1 is LGHNA, CDR2 YNFKEQ, per germline. Trimming removed 4 bases from V and 3 bases from J; junction bases left unmatched: 7. CDR3 nucleotides: TGTGCCAGCAGCCTCCAACCGACTAGCGGGACAGATACGCAGTATTTT. This encodes CASSLQPTSGTDTQYF.

Regarding this clonotype: Because the CDR3's place on the DNA is in doubt, the DNA is left out and the CDR3 is given as listed by TCRdb. This chain uses TRBV28 with TRBJ2-7; TRBD1, the table's D call, lacks a check against the DNA. The germline V gene encodes CDR1 MDHEN and CDR2 SYDVKM. The CDR3 is 13 residues long, counting both termini. This CDR3 reads CASSFGPGDEQYV.

In its sample, this clonotype was seen a few times. The gene calls are TRBV20-1 and TRBJ1-2; D ambiguous. V was shortened by 3 bases and J by 0 bases, with 8 bases between the two germline ends. Per germline, CDR1 DFQATT and CDR2 SNEGSKA (reference sequence). The CDR3 runs to 13 residues. The CDR3 DNA is TGCAGTGCTAGCGACATGGCTAACTATGGCTACACCTTC. This codes for CSASDMANYGYTF.

A few counts support this clonotype. V usage is TRBV4-3 and J usage is TRBJ2-3, with TRBD1 matching 7 bases. The V gene's germline CDR1 is LGHNA and CDR2 YSLEER. Losses at the gene ends were 4 bases for V and 2 bases for J; bases not matched to a gene: 3. The CDR3 totals 14 residues. CDR3 amino acids: CASSRGQDTDTQYF. DNA of the CDR3: TGCGCCAGCAGCCGAGGACAGGACACAGATACGCAGTATTTT.

This chain joins TRBV20-1 and TRBJ2-1; no clear D gene. This CDR3 is built from 11 residues. Trimming stripped 6 bases from V and 3 bases from J, with 6 bases between. Germline CDR1 reads DFQATT; CDR2 reads SNEGSKA (reference sequence). The CDR3 DNA follows: TGCAGTGCAGGTGACTACAATGAGCAGTTCTTC. This translates into CSAGDYNEQFF.

In its sample, this clonotype was seen a few times. The J gene is TRBJ1-1, the V gene TRBV11-2, with D uncertain. V was shortened by 0 bases and J by 11 bases, with 16 bases between the two germline ends. The CDR3 spans 14 residues. CDR1 is SGHAT, CDR2 FQNNGV, per germline. CDR3 nucleotides: TGTGCCAGCAGCTTAGAAAGGGTCAGCAAAGGGGCTTTCTTT. Translated: CASSLERVSKGAFF.

The chain recombines TRBV12-3 or TRBV12-4 with TRBJ2-1, with D perhaps TRBD1 (6 bases). This CDR3 comprises 16 residues. Trimming shortened V by 3 bases and J by 6 bases, and 18 bases separated the two germline ends. This chain's CDR3 is CASSFRWGQAPNEQFF. CDR3 coding DNA: TGTGCCAGCAGTTTTCGTTGGGGGCAGGCCCCCAATGAGCAGTTCTTC.

This clonotype occurred a few times. This rearrangement joins TRBV20-1 to TRBJ1-5, with TRBD1 matching 7 bases. CDR3 length: 15 amino acids. CDR1 is DFQATT and CDR2 is SNEGSKA in the germline V gene (reference sequence). V lost 3 bases and J lost 3; bases outside the gene matches: 8. This CDR3 reads CSAREGASNNQPQHF. The CDR3 nucleotides are TGCAGTGCTAGGGAGGGGGCTAGTAACAATCAGCCCCAGCATTTT.

In this sample, this clonotype turned up a few times. The rearrangement joins TRBV10-2 to TRBJ2-5; possibly TRBD2 for D (5 bases). V lost 2 bases and J lost 4, with 8 bases in between. This CDR3 region has 13 residues. CDR1 WSHSY and CDR2 SAAADI come from the germline V gene. The CDR3 region has the DNA TGCGCCAGCAGTGAGGCGGGTCGAGAGACCCAGTACTTC. It specifies CASSEAGRETQYF.

The chain is built from TRBV6-1 and TRBJ2-3; TRBD1 is a possible D gene (7 bases). Trimming took 4 bases from V and 14 from J, leaving 16 bases between them. This CDR3 is built from 12 residues. In germline, CDR1 is MNHNS, CDR2 SASEGT. CDR3 sequence (DNA): TGTGCCAGCAGTGCTCAGGGGGGCGGACGGTATTTT. Amino acid sequence: CASSAQGGGRYF.

The rearrangement joins TRBV3-1 to TRBJ2-1; 8 bases match TRBD2. V shed 0 bases and J 1 base; nucleotides not matched to a gene: 2. CDR3 length equals 16 residues. Germline loops: CDR1 LGHDT, CDR2 YNNKEL (reference sequence). CDR3 sequence reads: CASSQERGASYNEQFF. The CDR3 DNA reads TGTGCCAGCAGCCAAGAGCGGGGGGCGTCCTACAATGAGCAGTTCTTC.

The rearrangement joins TRBV6-5 to TRBJ1-6; D gene unclear. Trimming took off 2 bases at V and 12 bases at J, with 11 bases between the two ends. The CDR3 covers 13 residues. The V gene's germline CDR1 is MNHEY and CDR2 SVGAGI. DNA of the CDR3: TGTGCCAGCAGTTACGTGGGAATTAGACCCCTCCACTTT. This gives the protein CASSYVGIRPLHF.

This chain uses TRBV29-1 with TRBJ2-2, with D unclear. Deletions cut 7 bases from V and 4 bases from J, with 10 bases between. The CDR3 extends over 12 amino acids. The germline gives CDR1 SQVTM, CDR2 ANQGSEA. For the CDR3, the DNA is TGCAGCGCCCGCCGAGCCACCGGGGAGCTGTTTTTT. This translates into CSARRATGELFF.

The rearrangement links TRBV4-1 to TRBJ1-5; TRBD1 aligns across 8 bases. In germline, CDR1 is MGHRA, CDR2 YSYEKL. The trim removed 2 bases at V and 7 bases at J, leaving 7 bases unmatched. This CDR3 is built from 15 residues. This CDR3 is CASSQPDRGGQPQHF. Written as DNA, the CDR3 is TGCGCCAGCAGCCAACCTGACAGGGGAGGGCAGCCCCAGCATTTT.

This clonotype was seen a handful of times. J is TRBJ1-5 and V is TRBV20-1; 8 bases are a match to TRBD1. Germline V gives CDR1 DFQATT, CDR2 SNEGSKA (reference sequence). J was trimmed by 2 bases and V by 3 bases; bases with no gene match: 6. CDR3 length: 15 amino acids. CDR3 DNA sequence: TGCAGTGCTAGTCCGCCGGGACAGGGCAATCAGCCCCAGCATTTT. This translates into CSASPPGQGNQPQHF.

DNA of the CDR3: TGTGCCAGCTCCCCGGGGGGACTCCGGCGAGATACGCAGTATTTT. This encodes CASSPGGLRRDTQYF. The J gene is TRBJ2-3, the V gene TRBV18; 7 nucleotides line up with TRBD2. The CDR3 extends over 15 amino acids. Germline values: CDR1 KGHSH, CDR2 LQKENI. The junction had 11 bases not matched to a gene; V was cut back by 6 bases and J by 5 bases.

This sequence joins TRBV11-2 and TRBJ2-7, with a possible D match to TRBD2 (6 bases). Germline V lookup: CDR1 SGHAT, CDR2 FQNNGV. V lost 8 bases to trimming and J lost 5 bases, with 16 bases between them. The CDR3 has 13 amino acids. The CDR3 sequence: CASAPGPGDEQYV. As DNA, the CDR3 is TGTGCCAGCGCCCCCGGTCCGGGGGACGAGCAGTACGTC.